The 7 T cell receptor beta chains given below trace back to one sample, sequenced in a study of T cell responses to AZD1222 COVID-19 vaccine. Only in-frame clones appear in the TCRdb table, and some are missing; sequencing was by immunoSEQ multiplex PCR. The sample records about 60,000 clones, 75% to 90% being singletons. Sequences were derived from peripheral blood, sampled on day 0 of AZD1222 vaccination. The receptor set was obtained from an adult in good health.

In its sample, this clone was seen a few times. J is TRBJ1-2 and V is TRBV19; D ambiguous. CDR3 length: 11 residues. V was shortened by 9 bases and J by 2 bases, with 7 bases between the two germline ends. CDR1 is LNHDA and CDR2 is SQIVND in the germline V gene (reference sequence). The CDR3, as DNA: TGTGCCAGAGGACGGAACTATGGCTACACCTTC. Translating gives CARGRNYGYTF.

The chain links TRBV3-1 (or the pseudogene TRBV3-2) to TRBJ2-1; maybe TRBD2 (6 bases). V was cut by 2 bases and J by 9 bases, with 17 bases left in between. The CDR3 loop spans 15 amino acids. CDR1 is LGHDT, CDR2 YNNKEL, per germline (reference sequence). In nucleotides, the CDR3 is TGTGCCAGCAGCCAACAAGCGGGTCCACGGAGTGAGCAGTTCTTC. As protein: CASSQQAGPRSEQFF.

The chain has TRBV6-2 or TRBV6-3 and TRBJ1-5; 7 bases fit TRBD1. Germline CDR1 is MNHEY and CDR2 is SVGEGT. CDR3 length equals 15 residues. Germline trimming cut 5 bases from V and 4 bases from J; bases unmatched to any gene: 8. The CDR3 bases are TGTGCCAGCAGTCGACAGGGAAATGGGAATCAGCCCCAGCATTTT. Translated, it gives CASSRQGNGNQPQHF.

Here the CDR3 reads CASSPPTSGTHGNEQFF. The CDR3 region has the DNA TGTGCCAGCTCACCCCCCACTAGCGGGACCCATGGCAATGAGCAGTTCTTC. The gene calls are TRBV18 and TRBJ2-1; 10 positions agree with TRBD2. This CDR3 region has 17 residues. V dropped 3 bases and J dropped 6; count of bases not matched to a gene: 11. The V gene's germline CDR1 is KGHSH and CDR2 LQKENI. The full variable domain, rest sourced from reference TRBV18 and TRBJ2-1, is NAGVMQNPRHLVRRRGQEARLRCSPMKGHSHVYWYRQLPEEGLKFMVYLQKENIIDESGMPKERFSAEFPKEGPSILRIQQVVRGDSAAYFCASSPPTSGTHGNEQFFGPGTRLTVL.

This rearrangement joins TRBV21-1 to TRBJ2-3; the table's TRBD2 call for D was not verified on the DNA. TRBV21-1 is flagged as a pseudogene. This CDR3 contains 11 residues. CDR3 in DNA: TGTGCCAGCAGCTTAAGGACTAGCGACGGATTT. This translates into CASSLRTSDGF.

Turning to this clone: This sample includes further DNA sequences coding for the same CDR3. V and J are TRBV5-1 and TRBJ1-2; tentative D call: TRBD1 (6 bases). V lost 0 bases and J 6 bases, leaving 9 bases between the germline ends. Germline V gene sequence: CDR1 SGHRS, CDR2 YFSETQ. The CDR3 is 13 residues long. CDR3 sequence reads: CASSLVGGNGYTF. CDR3 DNA: TGCGCCAGCAGCTTGGTTGGGGGCAATGGCTACACCTTC.

The CDR3 is CASSQDAGSEGEKLFF. The CDR3 DNA sequence: TGTGCCAGCAGCCAAGATGCCGGGTCTGAGGGGGAAAAACTGTTTTTT. This chain connects TRBV4-2 to TRBJ1-4; D possibly corresponds to TRBD1 (5 bases). The germline V gene encodes CDR1 LGHNA and CDR2 YNFKEQ. The CDR3 loop spans 16 amino acids. V dropped 0 bases and J dropped 8 bases, with 16 bases sitting between them.